The rows below give T cell receptor beta chains drawn from one sample of a study of siplizumab effects on memory and regulatory T cells. Sequencing used immunoSEQ multiplex PCR; TCRdb keeps in-frame clones, though not all of them. Of around 100,000 clones listed, about 93% are singletons. The sequenced sample was Tregs sorted from blood. The source of these receptors is a human donor in good health. Both conserved end residues are part of each CDR3. The D gene is left open where the match is weak. Not all rows give a size; the values are once, few, many and, for expanded clones, a class.

d_gene	abundance	v_gene	j_gene	CDR3nt	CDR3aa
TRBD1	NA	TRBV5-6	TRBJ2-1	TGTGCCAGCAGCTTGGTACAGGGGTTGGAGAACAATGAGCAGTTCTTC	CASSLVQGLENNEQFF
NA	NA	TRBV28	TRBJ2-7	TGTGCCACCCTGACAGTTCCTTACGAGCAGTACTTC	CATLTVPYEQYF
TRBD2	once	TRBV7-7	TRBJ2-2	TGTGCCAGCAGCAAAAGTCTAGCGGGAGTTGGCGGGGAGCTGTTTTTT	CASSKSLAGVGGELFF
NA	once	TRBV11-2	TRBJ2-7	TGTGCCAGCAGCTTAACCTCCTACGAGCAGTACTTC	CASSLTSYEQYF
NA	NA	TRBV18	TRBJ2-2	TGTGCCAGCTCACCACTCGACAGCAACACCGGGGAGCTGTTTTTT	CASSPLDSNTGELFF
NA	NA	TRBV29-1	TRBJ2-7	TGCAGCGTGAGGGGTCTAGCGATCGACGAGCAGTACTTC	CSVRGLAIDEQYF
NA	NA	TRBV28	TRBJ1-2	TGTGCCAGCTGGCGAAACTATGGCTACACCTTC	CASWRNYGYTF
NA	once	TRBV28	TRBJ2-3	TGTGCCAGCAAGCGGTTACGTTGGAGGAGCAACACAGATACGCAGTATTTT	CASKRLRWRSNTDTQYF
TRBD1	NA	TRBV6-5	TRBJ1-2	TGTGCCAGCAGAGAGACAGGGGGAAGGCTCTATGGCTACACCTTC	CASRETGGRLYGYTF
NA	NA	TRBV5-1	TRBJ1-3	TGCGCCAGCAGCCCGGACTTCTCTGGAAACACCATATATTTT	CASSPDFSGNTIYF
NA	NA	TRBV28	TRBJ2-5	TGTGCCAGCAGTTTATATGGGGTCCAAGAGACCCAGTACTTC	CASSLYGVQETQYF
TRBD2	NA	TRBV14	TRBJ2-3	TGTGCCAGCAGGCCTCTAGCGGCTTTCACAGATACGCAGTATTTT	CASRPLAAFTDTQYF
TRBD1	NA	TRBV6-5	TRBJ1-3	TGTGCCAGCAGATCGGACAGGGGCCGAAACACCATATATTTT	CASRSDRGRNTIYF
NA	NA	TRBV10-3	TRBJ2-1	TGTGCCATCACCTCGGACATATACAATGAGCAGTTCTTC	CAITSDIYNEQFF
TRBD2	NA	TRBV28	TRBJ2-3	TGTGCCAGCAGTTCGGGTGGACTAGCGGCAGATACGCAGTATTTT	CASSSGGLAADTQYF
NA	NA	TRBV11-2	TRBJ2-7	TGTGCCAGCAGCTTAGGAGGGCTCTACGAGCAGTACTTC	CASSLGGLYEQYF
TRBD2	once	TRBV19	TRBJ2-5	TGTGCCAGTAGTCGTAGCGGGAGGGCCGGTTCCCAGTACTTC	CASSRSGRAGSQYF
NA	NA	TRBV11-2	TRBJ2-1	TGTGCCAGCAGCTTAGATCGTGCTAGCAATGAGCAGTTCTTC	CASSLDRASNEQFF
NA	NA	TRBV9	TRBJ2-1	TGTGCCAGCAGCCCGCGTCGACGCTCCTACAATGAGCAGTTCTTC	CASSPRRRSYNEQFF
TRBD2	NA	TRBV19	TRBJ2-1	TGTGCCAGTATGCGGACTAGGTACTCCTACAATGAGCAGTTCTTC	CASMRTRYSYNEQFF
TRBD1	NA	TRBV14	TRBJ2-7	TGTGCCAGCAGCCAAATGACAGGGGCATACGAGCAGTACTTC	CASSQMTGAYEQYF
TRBD1	NA	TRBV28	TRBJ1-5	TGTGCCAGCGGGGGGACAGCGGGGTATCAGCCCCAGCATTTT	CASGGTAGYQPQHF
TRBD1	once	TRBV29-1	TRBJ2-2	TGCAGCGTTGGTTTACCCGGGACAGGTTCTAACACCGGGGAGCTGTTTTTT	CSVGLPGTGSNTGELFF
NA	NA	TRBV5-4	TRBJ1-2	TGTGCCAGCAGCTTGGGGGCAGAAATTAACTATGGCTACACCTTC	CASSLGAEINYGYTF
TRBD2	NA	TRBV5-1	TRBJ2-7	TGCGCCAGCAGCTTGGAAGGGACTAGCTTCCACGAGCAGTACTTC	CASSLEGTSFHEQYF
TRBD2	once	TRBV18	TRBJ2-5	TGTGCCAGCTCACCAGCTAGCGGGCAAGAGACCCAGTACTTC	CASSPASGQETQYF
NA	NA	TRBV11-3	TRBJ1-4	TGTGCCAGCAGCTCAATTAAGGGGGCAACTAATGAAAAACTGTTTTTT	CASSSIKGATNEKLFF
NA	NA	TRBV2	TRBJ2-7	TGTGCCAGCAGCCAACAGGGTGTCGCCTTCTACGAGCAGTACTTC	CASSQQGVAFYEQYF
NA	NA	TRBV18	TRBJ2-7	TGTGCCAGCTCACCTCTGGGGGCAGACCCCTACGAGCAGTACTTC	CASSPLGADPYEQYF
NA	once	TRBV5-1	TRBJ2-7	TGCGCCAGCAGCTCGGCCGGGAGCTACGAGCAGTACTTC	CASSSAGSYEQYF
TRBD2	NA	TRBV7-8	TRBJ2-4	TGTGCCAGCAGCTATGGACTTGGGCGGGAGGTGGGCAAAAACATTCAGTACTTC	CASSYGLGREVGKNIQYF
TRBD2	NA	TRBV7-2	TRBJ2-7	TGTGCCAGCAGCTTAATGAGCGGGAGTTACGAGCAGTACTTC	CASSLMSGSYEQYF
TRBD1	few	TRBV6-1	TRBJ1-4	TGTGCCAGCAGTGCCCCGACAGGGTCCAATGAAAAACTGTTTTTT	CASSAPTGSNEKLFF
NA	NA	TRBV4-1	TRBJ1-3	TGCGCCAGCAGCCAAGACTTAGGGGAGAGCTCTGGAAACACCATATATTTT	CASSQDLGESSGNTIYF
NA	NA	TRBV28	TRBJ2-7	TGTGCCAGCAGTTACAGGGGAGGCTACGAGCAGTACTTC	CASSYRGGYEQYF
TRBD1	NA	TRBV5-1	TRBJ1-4	TGCGCCAGCAGCCCTGGACAGGGAGGATGGTATAATGAAAAACTGTTTTTT	CASSPGQGGWYNEKLFF
TRBD2	NA	TRBV28	TRBJ2-2	TGTGCCAGCAGTTTCCCGGGACTAGTAATCGGGGAGCTGTTTTTT	CASSFPGLVIGELFF
NA	NA	TRBV28	TRBJ1-2	TGTGCCATCCAACAGGCACCTTATGGCTACACCTTC	CAIQQAPYGYTF
NA	NA	TRBV6-6	TRBJ1-1	TGTGCCAGCAGAACGAACAACGAAGCTTTCTTT	CASRTNNEAFF
TRBD1	NA	TRBV9	TRBJ1-1	TGTGCCAGCAGCGTATCGACAGGGCCCGAAGCTTTCTTT	CASSVSTGPEAFF
NA	once	TRBV7-2	TRBJ2-6	TGTGCCAGCAGTCGTTTTACAGCTGGGGCCAACGTCCTGACTTTC	CASSRFTAGANVLTF
TRBD1	NA	TRBV19	TRBJ1-6	TGTGCCAGTAGTACGGGACAGCGGACTGGATCACCCCTCCACTTT	CASSTGQRTGSPLHF
NA	NA	TRBV29-1	TRBJ1-2	TGCAGCGTTGCCGAAGCGAAAAACTATGGCTACACCTTC	CSVAEAKNYGYTF
TRBD1	few	TRBV28	TRBJ2-7	TGTGCCAGCAGTTCTCGACGGACAGGGGGCTACGAGCAGTACTTC	CASSSRRTGGYEQYF
TRBD1	NA	TRBV2	TRBJ2-1	TGTGCCAGCAACAAGGACAGGGCCATCGAGCAGTTCTTC	CASNKDRAIEQFF
NA	NA	TRBV28	TRBJ1-5	TGTGCCAGCGGTGGGTGGCATTTT	CASGGWHF
NA	NA	TRBV5-4	TRBJ2-5	TGTGCCAGCGGCCAGGGGTTAGGGGAGACCCAGTACTTC	CASGQGLGETQYF
NA	NA	TRBV7-2	TRBJ2-4	TGTGCCAGCAGCCGACGGGGTGGGAATCGGGACATTCAGTACTTC	CASSRRGGNRDIQYF
NA	NA	TRBV5-1	TRBJ2-5	TGCGCCAGCAGCTTGCTGGCCGCGCGGTACCAAGAGACCCAGTACTTC	CASSLLAARYQETQYF
NA	NA	TRBV5-1	TRBJ1-2	TGCGCCAGCAGCCCAGATCGGGGCTATGGCTACACCTTC	CASSPDRGYGYTF
NA	NA	TRBV6-6	TRBJ1-5	TGTGCCAGCAGTTACTCGGGGAGGGGGTCCAGTCAGCCCCAGCATTTT	CASSYSGRGSSQPQHF
NA	NA	TRBV5-1	TRBJ2-2	TGCGCCAGCAGCTTGGCCCAGGGGTCCACCGGGGAGCTGTTTTTT	CASSLAQGSTGELFF
NA	NA	TRBV19	TRBJ2-2	TGTGCCAGTAGTAATACCCGTAGGGGGTCAACCGGGGAGCTGTTTTTT	CASSNTRRGSTGELFF
NA	NA	TRBV28	TRBJ1-2	TGTGCCAGCAGTTTAAAGGCTAACTATGGCTACACCTTC	CASSLKANYGYTF
TRBD2	NA	TRBV7-3	TRBJ2-1	TGTGCCAGCAGCCCAAGCGGGAGGACTGGTGAGCAGTTCTTC	CASSPSGRTGEQFF
NA	NA	TRBV6-6	TRBJ1-5	TGTGCCAGCAAAAACAGGGAAACGAGCAATCAGCCCCAGCATTTT	CASKNRETSNQPQHF
TRBD2	once	TRBV5-6	TRBJ2-5	TGTGCCAGCAGCCCCAGCGGGAGGGCCGAGACCCAGTACTTC	CASSPSGRAETQYF
NA	once	TRBV5-1	TRBJ2-3	TGCGCCAGCAGCCCCGGCACAGATACGCAGTATTTT	CASSPGTDTQYF
NA	NA	TRBV7-3	TRBJ2-7	TGTGCCAGCAGCTACGGACCGGCCTACGAGCAGTACTTC	CASSYGPAYEQYF